Listed below are T cell receptor beta chains from one sample, sequenced in a study of T-cell reconstitution after alpha-beta-depleted transplantation in children. TCRdb re-derived calls from the PCR reads in MiXCR, one entry per CDR3 protein. The sample includes around 180,000 distinct CDR3 sequences, over 8.5% seen only once; the top ten take around 13%. Sequencing used PBMCs, obtained before TCRalphabeta/CD19-depleted stem cell transplant. The receptors shown here come from a boy younger than 10 with acute myeloid leukemia, due to receive a stem cell transplant. Both conserved end residues are trimmed from each CDR3. Each record gives: V gene, J gene, clone size, CDR3 protein. The size field is filled for only some rows; it gives once, few, many or a size class.

v_gene: TRBV7-2; j_gene: TRBJ2-1; abundance: many; CDR3aa: ASSLDTYNEQF
v_gene: TRBV5-1; j_gene: TRBJ2-1; abundance: many; CDR3aa: ASSFVDAGANEQF
v_gene: TRBV12-2; j_gene: TRBJ2-3; abundance: .; CDR3aa: ASRLGFSYRAIFTDTQY
v_gene: TRBV19; j_gene: TRBJ2-1; abundance: many; CDR3aa: ASSTFGGKGFEQF
v_gene: TRBV5-1; j_gene: TRBJ2-1; abundance: many; CDR3aa: ASSRIAGWDEQF
v_gene: TRBV20-1; j_gene: TRBJ1-2; abundance: many; CDR3aa: SARARRVYGYT
v_gene: TRBV11-1; j_gene: TRBJ1-1; abundance: .; CDR3aa: ASSTTRQQAF
v_gene: TRBV3-1; j_gene: TRBJ2-1; abundance: many; CDR3aa: ASSAGAGASNEQF
v_gene: TRBV5-8; j_gene: TRBJ1-5; abundance: many; CDR3aa: ASSFGYSNQPQH
v_gene: TRBV29-1; j_gene: TRBJ2-3; abundance: .; CDR3aa: SVEFRTGSTDTQY
v_gene: TRBV28; j_gene: TRBJ2-3; abundance: many; CDR3aa: ASSFWREIASTQY
v_gene: TRBV20-1; j_gene: TRBJ2-1; abundance: many; CDR3aa: SASRTSGSNEQF
v_gene: TRBV7-9; j_gene: TRBJ2-2; abundance: many; CDR3aa: ASSSRDRGNTGELF
v_gene: TRBV12-3/TRBV12-4; j_gene: TRBJ2-2; abundance: many; CDR3aa: ASSPRDSRTGELF
v_gene: TRBV25-1; j_gene: TRBJ1-1; abundance: .; CDR3aa: ASSEISGQLNTEAF
v_gene: TRBV13; j_gene: TRBJ2-3; abundance: few; CDR3aa: ASTLSGESTDTQY
v_gene: TRBV5-6; j_gene: TRBJ2-1; abundance: .; CDR3aa: ASSLKALYYNEQF
v_gene: TRBV29-1; j_gene: TRBJ2-1; abundance: many; CDR3aa: SVVKWESGEQF
v_gene: TRBV30; j_gene: TRBJ1-3; abundance: .; CDR3aa: AWSVRWSSGNTIY
v_gene: TRBV5-5; j_gene: TRBJ2-6; abundance: many; CDR3aa: ASSRDGRSGANVLT
v_gene: TRBV2; j_gene: TRBJ2-2; abundance: many; CDR3aa: ASSEGPAKNTGELF
v_gene: TRBV30; j_gene: TRBJ1-1; abundance: many; CDR3aa: AWSIAGTENTEAF
v_gene: TRBV20-1; j_gene: TRBJ2-3; abundance: many; CDR3aa: SARDLGGIDTQY
v_gene: TRBV5-1; j_gene: TRBJ1-2; abundance: many; CDR3aa: ASSYATRSNYGYT
v_gene: TRBV11-2; j_gene: TRBJ2-5; abundance: many; CDR3aa: ASSLDAETQY
v_gene: TRBV20-1; j_gene: TRBJ2-3; abundance: many; CDR3aa: SASHRATDTQY
v_gene: TRBV5-1; j_gene: TRBJ2-7; abundance: many; CDR3aa: ASSSRSGPYEQY
v_gene: TRBV7-6; j_gene: TRBJ1-6; abundance: many; CDR3aa: ASSLESGYSPLH
v_gene: TRBV6-1; j_gene: TRBJ2-1; abundance: .; CDR3aa: ASREAGTYNEQF
v_gene: TRBV4-2; j_gene: TRBJ1-1; abundance: .; CDR3aa: ASSQDQGNTEAY
v_gene: TRBV24-1; j_gene: TRBJ2-5; abundance: many; CDR3aa: ATSDLTAQETQY
v_gene: TRBV29-1; j_gene: TRBJ1-2; abundance: .; CDR3aa: SADSTAGYYGYT
v_gene: TRBV27; j_gene: TRBJ2-1; abundance: many; CDR3aa: ASSLFLAADNEQF
v_gene: TRBV2; j_gene: TRBJ2-5; abundance: many; CDR3aa: ASKLKETQY
v_gene: TRBV19; j_gene: TRBJ1-2; abundance: many; CDR3aa: ASSIESVYGYT
v_gene: TRBV24-1; j_gene: TRBJ2-1; abundance: many; CDR3aa: ATSDSGTSNEQF
v_gene: TRBV7-9; j_gene: TRBJ2-5; abundance: many; CDR3aa: ASSTRTKETQY
v_gene: TRBV28; j_gene: TRBJ2-7; abundance: many; CDR3aa: ASSFPDSPLAGELYEQY
v_gene: TRBV27; j_gene: TRBJ2-3; abundance: few; CDR3aa: ASSLGGVLGRDTQY
v_gene: TRBV4-1; j_gene: TRBJ1-5; abundance: many; CDR3aa: ASSQPGGDNQPQH
v_gene: TRBV5-1; j_gene: TRBJ2-1; abundance: few; CDR3aa: ASSALATYNEQF
v_gene: TRBV11-2; j_gene: TRBJ1-2; abundance: many; CDR3aa: ASSLDVSGYT
v_gene: TRBV5-4; j_gene: TRBJ1-2; abundance: .; CDR3aa: ASSADRVGGYGYT
v_gene: TRBV11-2; j_gene: TRBJ2-2; abundance: many; CDR3aa: ASSSYVGTGGAGTGELF
v_gene: TRBV7-3; j_gene: TRBJ2-6; abundance: many; CDR3aa: ASSPALGQGTGANVLT
v_gene: TRBV7-2; j_gene: TRBJ1-6; abundance: many; CDR3aa: ASSFLSYNSPLH
v_gene: TRBV5-4; j_gene: TRBJ2-3; abundance: many; CDR3aa: ASSHEGTDTQY
v_gene: TRBV12-3/TRBV12-4; j_gene: TRBJ2-2; abundance: many; CDR3aa: ASSLRGSNTGELF
v_gene: TRBV3-1; j_gene: TRBJ2-1; abundance: many; CDR3aa: ASSRTGSEYNEQF
v_gene: TRBV4-2; j_gene: TRBJ1-1; abundance: many; CDR3aa: ASSPPGGGNTEAF
v_gene: TRBV5-1; j_gene: TRBJ2-7; abundance: many; CDR3aa: ASSPGLAGGQWDEQY
v_gene: TRBV5-1; j_gene: TRBJ1-2; abundance: many; CDR3aa: ASSLQGNYGYT
v_gene: TRBV7-2; j_gene: TRBJ2-1; abundance: .; CDR3aa: ASSLAAGRPVNNEQF
v_gene: TRBV27; j_gene: TRBJ2-5; abundance: many; CDR3aa: ASSPANQETQY
v_gene: TRBV7-2; j_gene: TRBJ1-2; abundance: .; CDR3aa: ASSLGGLNYGYT
v_gene: TRBV12-3/TRBV12-4; j_gene: TRBJ1-2; abundance: many; CDR3aa: ASNQGQTYGYT
v_gene: TRBV6-5; j_gene: TRBJ1-2; abundance: many; CDR3aa: ASSLDSSNYGYT